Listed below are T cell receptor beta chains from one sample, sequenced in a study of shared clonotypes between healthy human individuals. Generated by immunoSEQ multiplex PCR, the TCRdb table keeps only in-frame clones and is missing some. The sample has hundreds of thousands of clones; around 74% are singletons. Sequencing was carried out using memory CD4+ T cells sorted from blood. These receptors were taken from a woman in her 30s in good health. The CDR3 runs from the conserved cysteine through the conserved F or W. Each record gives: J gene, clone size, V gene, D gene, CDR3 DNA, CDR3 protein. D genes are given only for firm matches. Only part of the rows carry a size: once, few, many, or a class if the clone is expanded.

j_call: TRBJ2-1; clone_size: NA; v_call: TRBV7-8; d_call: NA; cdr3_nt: TGTGCCAGCAGCTTAGCGGGCAGCTTCTACAATGAGCAGTTCTTC; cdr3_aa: CASSLAGSFYNEQFF
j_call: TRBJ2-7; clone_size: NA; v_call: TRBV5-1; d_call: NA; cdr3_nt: TGCGCCAGCAGCGCGACTCCACAGATCGTATACGAGCAGTACTTC; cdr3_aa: CASSATPQIVYEQYF
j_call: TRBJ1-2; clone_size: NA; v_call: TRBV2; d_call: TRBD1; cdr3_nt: TGTGCCAGCAGATGGGACAGTATCTATGGCTACACCTTC; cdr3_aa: CASRWDSIYGYTF
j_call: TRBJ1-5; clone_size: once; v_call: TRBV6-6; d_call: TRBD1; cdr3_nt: TGTGCCAGCAGCGTTACAACAGGGGGGAGCAATCAGCCCCAGCATTTT; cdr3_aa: CASSVTTGGSNQPQHF
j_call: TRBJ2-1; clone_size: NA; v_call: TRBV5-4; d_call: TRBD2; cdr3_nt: TGTGCCAGCAGCACCTCCGGACTAGCGGGAGTGGGGGAGCAGTTCTTC; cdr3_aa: CASSTSGLAGVGEQFF
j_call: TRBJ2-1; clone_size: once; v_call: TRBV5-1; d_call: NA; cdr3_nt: TGCGCCAGCAGCTTGGACAGGCCTTCCTACAATGAGCAGTTCTTC; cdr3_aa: CASSLDRPSYNEQFF
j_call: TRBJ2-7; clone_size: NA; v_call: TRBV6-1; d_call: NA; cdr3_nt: TGTGCCAGCAGTAACAAGGGCGCCTACGAGCAGTACTTC; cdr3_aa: CASSNKGAYEQYF
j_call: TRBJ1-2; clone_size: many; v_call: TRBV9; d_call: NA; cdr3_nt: TGTGCCAGCAGCCCAGGACAGGGCTACACCTTC; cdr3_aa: CASSPGQGYTF
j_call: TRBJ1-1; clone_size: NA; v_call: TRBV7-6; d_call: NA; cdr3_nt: TGTGCCAGCAGCTTAAAGTCAGCTGAAGCTTTCTTT; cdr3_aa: CASSLKSAEAFF
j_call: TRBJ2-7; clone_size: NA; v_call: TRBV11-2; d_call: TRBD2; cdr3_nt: TGTGCCAGCAGCTTAACCCGACTAGCGGGAGAGGAGCAGTACTTC; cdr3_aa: CASSLTRLAGEEQYF
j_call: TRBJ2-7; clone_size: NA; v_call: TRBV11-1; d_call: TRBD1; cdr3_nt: TGTGCCAGCAGTTCAGGGACAGGGGCCTACGAGCAGTACTTC; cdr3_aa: CASSSGTGAYEQYF
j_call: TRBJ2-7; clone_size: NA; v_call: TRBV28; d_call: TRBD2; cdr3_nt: TGTGCCAGCAGCCCAGGAGTAGCGGGAGTCTATTACGAGCAGTACTTC; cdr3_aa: CASSPGVAGVYYEQYF
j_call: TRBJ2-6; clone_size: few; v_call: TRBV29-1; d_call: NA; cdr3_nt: TGCAGCGGGGCAGTCTCTGGGGCCAACGTCCTGACTTTC; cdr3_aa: CSGAVSGANVLTF
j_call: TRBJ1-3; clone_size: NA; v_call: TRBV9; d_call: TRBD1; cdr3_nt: TGTGCCAGCAGCGCAACTGGACAGGTATCAGGAAACACCATATATTTT; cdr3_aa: CASSATGQVSGNTIYF
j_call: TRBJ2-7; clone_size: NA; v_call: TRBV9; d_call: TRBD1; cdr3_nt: TGTGCCAGCAGCGATGCCCCGGGACAGGGGGAGGACGAGCAGTACTTC; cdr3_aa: CASSDAPGQGEDEQYF
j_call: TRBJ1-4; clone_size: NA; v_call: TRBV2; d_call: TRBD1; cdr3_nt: TGTGCCAGCAGGGGACAGCCAACAACTAATGAAAAACTGTTTTTT; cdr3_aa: CASRGQPTTNEKLFF
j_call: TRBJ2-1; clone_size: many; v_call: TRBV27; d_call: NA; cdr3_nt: TGTGCCAGCAGTTCCCGCAGTCTGACAAATGAGCAGTTCTTC; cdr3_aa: CASSSRSLTNEQFF
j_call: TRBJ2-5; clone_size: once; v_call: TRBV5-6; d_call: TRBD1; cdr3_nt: TGTGCCAGCAGCTTGTTTAGGCAGGGGGCCGCAGAGACCCAGTACTTC; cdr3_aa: CASSLFRQGAAETQYF
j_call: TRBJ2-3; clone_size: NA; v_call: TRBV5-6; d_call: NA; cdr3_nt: TGTGCCAGCAGCTTCGAGCGGGGCACAGATACGCAGTATTTT; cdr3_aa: CASSFERGTDTQYF
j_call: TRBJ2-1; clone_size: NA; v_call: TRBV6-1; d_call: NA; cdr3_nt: TGTGCCTATGATATGGGTAACAATGAGCAGTTCTTC; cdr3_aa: CAYDMGNNEQFF
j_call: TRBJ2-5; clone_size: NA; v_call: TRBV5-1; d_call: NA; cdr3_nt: TGCGCCAGCAGCTTGAGGGAGAGTTGGGAGACCCAGTACTTC; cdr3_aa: CASSLRESWETQYF
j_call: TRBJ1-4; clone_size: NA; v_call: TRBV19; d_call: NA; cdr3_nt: TGTGCCAGTAAAAGGGGGGTGAACAGGCTCGGTGAAAAACTGTTTTTT; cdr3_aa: CASKRGVNRLGEKLFF
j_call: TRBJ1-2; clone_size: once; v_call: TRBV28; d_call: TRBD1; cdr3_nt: TGTGCCAGCCTGGGACAGATACTTTTTGGCTACACCTTC; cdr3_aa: CASLGQILFGYTF
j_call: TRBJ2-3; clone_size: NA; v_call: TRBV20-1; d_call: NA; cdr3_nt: TGCAGTGCTCATAGGGATACGCAGTATTTT; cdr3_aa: CSAHRDTQYF
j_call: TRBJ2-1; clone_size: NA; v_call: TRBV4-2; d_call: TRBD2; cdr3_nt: TGTGCCAGCAGCCGAAAGACTAGCGGGGGGGTTAGCTCCTACAATGAGCAGTTCTTC; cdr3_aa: CASSRKTSGGVSSYNEQFF
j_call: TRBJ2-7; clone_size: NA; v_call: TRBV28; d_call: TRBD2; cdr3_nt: TGTGCCAGCAGACCGAGCGTGTCTAGCGGGAGTTACGAGCAGTACTTC; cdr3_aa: CASRPSVSSGSYEQYF
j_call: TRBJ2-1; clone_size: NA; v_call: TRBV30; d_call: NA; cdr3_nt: TGTGCCTGGTCCCGGGACTTCACGTCCCCGCAGTTCTTC; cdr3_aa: CAWSRDFTSPQFF
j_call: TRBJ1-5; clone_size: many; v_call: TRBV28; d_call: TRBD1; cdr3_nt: TGTGCCAGCAGGGAGGGTAGACAGGGGGAATATCAGCCCCAGCATTTT; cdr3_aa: CASREGRQGEYQPQHF
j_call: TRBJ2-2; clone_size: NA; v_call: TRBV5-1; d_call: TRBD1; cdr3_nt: TGCGCCAGCAGCTCCCGGGACAGGAACACCGGGGAGCTGTTTTTT; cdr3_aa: CASSSRDRNTGELFF
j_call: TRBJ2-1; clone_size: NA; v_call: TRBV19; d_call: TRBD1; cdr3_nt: TGTGCCAGTAGTCTACGGGGACAGGGCAATGAGCAGTTCTTC; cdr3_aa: CASSLRGQGNEQFF
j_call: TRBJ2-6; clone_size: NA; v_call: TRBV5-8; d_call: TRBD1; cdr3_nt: TGTGCCAGCAGCTTTAGGGACAGGGGCAACGTCCTGACTTTC; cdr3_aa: CASSFRDRGNVLTF
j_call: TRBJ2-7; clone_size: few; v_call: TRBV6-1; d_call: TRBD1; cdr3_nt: TGTGCCAGCGATCGGGACAGGAGTTCCTACGAGCAGTACTTC; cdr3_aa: CASDRDRSSYEQYF
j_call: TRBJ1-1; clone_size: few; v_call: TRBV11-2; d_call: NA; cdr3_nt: TGTGCCAGCAGCTTTAGTTCGGGGGCAGGCACTGAAGCTTTCTTT; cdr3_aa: CASSFSSGAGTEAFF
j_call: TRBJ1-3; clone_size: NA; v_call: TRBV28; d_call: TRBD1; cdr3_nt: TGTGCCAGCTCCCCCGGGACAGCCTCTGGAAACACCATATATTTT; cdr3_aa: CASSPGTASGNTIYF
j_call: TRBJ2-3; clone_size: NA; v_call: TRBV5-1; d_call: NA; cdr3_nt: TGCGCCAGCAGCACCCCCGCGCATAGCACAGATACGCAGTATTTT; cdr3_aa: CASSTPAHSTDTQYF
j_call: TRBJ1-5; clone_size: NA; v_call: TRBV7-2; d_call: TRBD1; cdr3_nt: TGTGCCAGCAGCCCAGGGACAGTAAGCAATCAGCCCCAGCATTTT; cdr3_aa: CASSPGTVSNQPQHF
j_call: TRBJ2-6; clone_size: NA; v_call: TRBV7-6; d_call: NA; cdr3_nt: TGTGCCAGCAGCATAAAACCCGAATCTGGGGCCAACGTCCTGACTTTC; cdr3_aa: CASSIKPESGANVLTF
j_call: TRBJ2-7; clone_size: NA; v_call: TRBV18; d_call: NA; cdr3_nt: TGTGCCAGCTCGCCACGGCGGGGGACAGGTGGCGAGCAGTACTTC; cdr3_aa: CASSPRRGTGGEQYF
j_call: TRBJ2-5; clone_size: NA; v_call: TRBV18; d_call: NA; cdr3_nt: TGTGCCAGCTCACCGCGGACAGCATTCCAAGAGACCCAGTACTTC; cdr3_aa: CASSPRTAFQETQYF
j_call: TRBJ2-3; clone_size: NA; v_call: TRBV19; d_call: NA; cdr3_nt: TGTGCCAGTAGTATGCTATGGCGGGACACAGATACGCAGTATTTT; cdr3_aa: CASSMLWRDTDTQYF
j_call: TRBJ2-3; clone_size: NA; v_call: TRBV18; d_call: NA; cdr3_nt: TGTGCCAGCTCACCAGGATTCCTCGGCGGTAGGGCAGATACGCAGTATTTT; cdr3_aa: CASSPGFLGGRADTQYF
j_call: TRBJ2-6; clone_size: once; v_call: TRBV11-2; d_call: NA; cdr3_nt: TGTGCCAGCTGCCTCACCGGGGCCAACGTCCTGACTTTC; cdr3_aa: CASCLTGANVLTF
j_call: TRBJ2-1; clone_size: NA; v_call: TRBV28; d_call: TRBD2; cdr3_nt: TGTGCCAGCAATGCGGGAGGGGTGGGGGAGCAGTTCTTC; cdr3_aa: CASNAGGVGEQFF
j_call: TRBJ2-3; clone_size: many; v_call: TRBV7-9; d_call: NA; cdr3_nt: TGTGCCAGCAGTTATCCCCCCCCCACAGATACGCAGTATTTT; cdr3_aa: CASSYPPPTDTQYF
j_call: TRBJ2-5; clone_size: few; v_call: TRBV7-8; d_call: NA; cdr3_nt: TGTGCCAGCAGCTCGGGGGAGACCCAGTACTTC; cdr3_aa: CASSSGETQYF
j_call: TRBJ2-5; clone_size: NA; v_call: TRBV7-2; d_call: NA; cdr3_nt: TGTGCCAGCAGCCAAGAGAGTGACTTAGGGACCCAGTACTTC; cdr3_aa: CASSQESDLGTQYF
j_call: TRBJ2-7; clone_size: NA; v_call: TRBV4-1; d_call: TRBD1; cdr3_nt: TGCGCCAGCAGCCCCGGGACAGGGGATACCTACGAGCAGTACTTC; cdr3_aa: CASSPGTGDTYEQYF
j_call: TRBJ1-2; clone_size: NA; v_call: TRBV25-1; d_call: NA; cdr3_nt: TGTGCCAGCAGTGCTCGTACAACCGAAAACTATGGCTACACCTTC; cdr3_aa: CASSARTTENYGYTF
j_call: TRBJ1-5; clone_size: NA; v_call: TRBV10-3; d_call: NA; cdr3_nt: TGTGCCATCAGCCAGGGGACCTACAATCAGCCCCAGCATTTT; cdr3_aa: CAISQGTYNQPQHF
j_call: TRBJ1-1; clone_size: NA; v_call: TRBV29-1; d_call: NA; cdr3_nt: TGCAGCGTTCCCGGGGACCTCCGGGACACTGAAGCTTTCTTT; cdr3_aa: CSVPGDLRDTEAFF
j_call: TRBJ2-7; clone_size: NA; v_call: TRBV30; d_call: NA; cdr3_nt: TGTGCCTACCTCCAGGCGGGACAACAGTATGTGCAGTACTTC; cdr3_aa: CAYLQAGQQYVQYF
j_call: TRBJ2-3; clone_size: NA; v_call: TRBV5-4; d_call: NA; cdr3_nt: TGTGCCAGCAGCTTGAGGTCAGATACGCAGTATTTT; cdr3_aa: CASSLRSDTQYF